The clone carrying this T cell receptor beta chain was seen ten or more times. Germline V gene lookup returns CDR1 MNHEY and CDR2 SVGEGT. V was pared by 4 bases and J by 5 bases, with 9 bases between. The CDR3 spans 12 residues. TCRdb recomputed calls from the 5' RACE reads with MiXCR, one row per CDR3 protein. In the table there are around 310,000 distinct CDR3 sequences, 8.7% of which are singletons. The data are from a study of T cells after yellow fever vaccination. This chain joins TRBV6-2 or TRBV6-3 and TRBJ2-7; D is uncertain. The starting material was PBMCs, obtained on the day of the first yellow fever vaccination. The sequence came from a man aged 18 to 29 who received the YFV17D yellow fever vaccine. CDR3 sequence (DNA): TGTGCCAGCAGTTCTCGGACGGACGAGCAGTACTTC. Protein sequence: CASSSRTDEQYF.